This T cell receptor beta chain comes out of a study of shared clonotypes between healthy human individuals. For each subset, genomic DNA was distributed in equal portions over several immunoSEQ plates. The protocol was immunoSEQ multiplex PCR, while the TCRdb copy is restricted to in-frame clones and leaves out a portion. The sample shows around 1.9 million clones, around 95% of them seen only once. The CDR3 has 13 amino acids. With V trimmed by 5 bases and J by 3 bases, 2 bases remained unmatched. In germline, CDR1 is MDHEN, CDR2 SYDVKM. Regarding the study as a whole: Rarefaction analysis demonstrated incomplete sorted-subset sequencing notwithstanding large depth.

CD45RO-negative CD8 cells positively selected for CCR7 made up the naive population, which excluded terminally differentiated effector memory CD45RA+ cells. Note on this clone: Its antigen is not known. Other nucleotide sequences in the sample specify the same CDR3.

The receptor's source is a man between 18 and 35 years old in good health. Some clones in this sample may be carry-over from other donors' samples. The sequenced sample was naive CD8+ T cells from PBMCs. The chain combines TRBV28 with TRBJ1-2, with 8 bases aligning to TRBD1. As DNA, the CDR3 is TGTGCCAGCAGTCCGGACAGGGACTATGGCTACACCTTC. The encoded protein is CASSPDRDYGYTF.